The T cell receptor beta chain under discussion was sequenced for a study of T and B cells in COVID-19 patients. Looking at the study overall: Critical illness requiring mechanical ventilation or extracorporeal membrane oxygenation affected about 60% of the roughly 20 active-infection patients.

Whole-study findings and limits: Highly clonal in active COVID-19, TRB repertoires exceeded healthy-donor diversity and richness at recovery.

From blood, roughly 250-550 ng of genomic DNA served as TRB template. In germline, CDR1 is LNHNV, CDR2 YYDKDF (reference sequence). V shed 0 bases and J 4 bases; nucleotides not matched to a gene: 2. This CDR3 is built from 17 residues. Multiplex PCR with BIOMED2 TRB-A/B primer pools amplified TRB rearrangements. TCRdb analysed the multiplex PCR reads with MiXCR anew, one entry per CDR3 protein. The sample lists about 15,000 distinct CDR3 sequences; around a quarter were seen once. To note about this clonotype: Its antigen is currently unknown.

The chain uses TRBV15 and TRBJ2-3; 15 bases agree with TRBD2. The sequence was obtained from a human donor who had recovered from COVID-19. Sequenced: blood. CDR3 region: CATSREGLAGGPDTQYF. The CDR3 nucleotides read TGTGCCACCAGCAGAGAAGGACTAGCGGGGGGGCCAGATACGCAGTATTTT.